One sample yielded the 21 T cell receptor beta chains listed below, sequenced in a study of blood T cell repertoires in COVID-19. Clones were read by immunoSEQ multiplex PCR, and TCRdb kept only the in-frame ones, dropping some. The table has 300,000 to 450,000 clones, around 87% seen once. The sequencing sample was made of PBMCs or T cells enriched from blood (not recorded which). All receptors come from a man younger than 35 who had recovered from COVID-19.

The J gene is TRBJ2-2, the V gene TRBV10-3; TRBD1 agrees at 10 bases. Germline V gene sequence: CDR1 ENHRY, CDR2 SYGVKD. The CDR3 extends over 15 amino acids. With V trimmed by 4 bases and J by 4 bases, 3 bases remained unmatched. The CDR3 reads CAISGTGGGTGELFF. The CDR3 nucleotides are TGTGCCATCAGTGGGACAGGGGGTGGCACCGGGGAGCTGTTTTTT.

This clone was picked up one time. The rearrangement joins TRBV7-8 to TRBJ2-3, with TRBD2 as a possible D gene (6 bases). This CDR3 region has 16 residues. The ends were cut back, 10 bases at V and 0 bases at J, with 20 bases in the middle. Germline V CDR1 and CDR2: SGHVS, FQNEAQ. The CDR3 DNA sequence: TGTGCCACCAACATCCGGGAGACGTTTAGCACAGATACGCAGTATTTT. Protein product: CATNIRETFSTDTQYF.

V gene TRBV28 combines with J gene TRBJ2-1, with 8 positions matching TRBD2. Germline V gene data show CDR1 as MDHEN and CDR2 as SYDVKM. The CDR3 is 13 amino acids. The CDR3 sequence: CAAREGLYNEQFF. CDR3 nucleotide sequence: TGTGCGGCCCGGGAGGGCTTATACAATGAGCAGTTCTTC. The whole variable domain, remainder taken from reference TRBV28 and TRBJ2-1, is DVKVTQSSRYLVKRTGEKVFLECVQDMDHENMFWYRQDPGLGLRLIYFSYDVKMKEKGDIPEGYSVSREKKERFSLILESASTNQTSMYLCAAREGLYNEQFFGPGTRLTVL.

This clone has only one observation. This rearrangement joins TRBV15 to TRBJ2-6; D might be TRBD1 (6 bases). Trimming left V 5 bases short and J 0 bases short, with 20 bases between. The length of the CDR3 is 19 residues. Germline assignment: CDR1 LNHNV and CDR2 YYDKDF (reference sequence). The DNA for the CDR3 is TGTGCCACCAGCGCAAAACGGACAGTCTTCGGCTCTGGGGCCAACGTCCTGACTTTC. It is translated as CATSAKRTVFGSGANVLTF.

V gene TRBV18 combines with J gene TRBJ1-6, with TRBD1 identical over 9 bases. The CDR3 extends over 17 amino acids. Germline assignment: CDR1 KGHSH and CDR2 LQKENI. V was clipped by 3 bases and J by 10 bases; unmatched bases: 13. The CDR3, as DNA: TGTGCCAGCTCACCGCTGGAACCCGGGACAGGGAACTCACCCCTCCACTTT. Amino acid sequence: CASSPLEPGTGNSPLHF. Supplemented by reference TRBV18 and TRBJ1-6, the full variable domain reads NAGVMQNPRHLVRRRGQEARLRCSPMKGHSHVYWYRQLPEEGLKFMVYLQKENIIDESGMPKERFSAEFPKEGPSILRIQQVVRGDSAAYFCASSPLEPGTGNSPLHFGNGTRLTVT.

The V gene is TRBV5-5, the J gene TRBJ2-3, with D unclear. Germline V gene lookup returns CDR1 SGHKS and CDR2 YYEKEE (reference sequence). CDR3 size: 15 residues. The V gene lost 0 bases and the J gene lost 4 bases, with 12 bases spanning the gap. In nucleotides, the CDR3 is TGTGCCAGCAGCTTGGAGGCTGATGCGGCAGATACGCAGTATTTT. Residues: CASSLEADAADTQYF.

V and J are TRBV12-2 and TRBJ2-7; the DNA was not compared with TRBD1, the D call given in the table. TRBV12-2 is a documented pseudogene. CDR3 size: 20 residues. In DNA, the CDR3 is TGTGCAAGTCGCTTACAGGTTCCCCCTCTTTCCTCAAAGATGCCCTACGAGCAGTACTTC. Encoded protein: CASRLQVPPLSSKMPYEQYF.

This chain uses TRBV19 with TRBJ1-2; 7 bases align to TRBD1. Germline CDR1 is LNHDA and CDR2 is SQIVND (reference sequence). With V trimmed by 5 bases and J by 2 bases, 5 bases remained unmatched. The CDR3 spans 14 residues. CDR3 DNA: TGTGCCAGTAGTCCCAGGGACAGAAACTATGGCTACACCTTC. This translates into CASSPRDRNYGYTF.

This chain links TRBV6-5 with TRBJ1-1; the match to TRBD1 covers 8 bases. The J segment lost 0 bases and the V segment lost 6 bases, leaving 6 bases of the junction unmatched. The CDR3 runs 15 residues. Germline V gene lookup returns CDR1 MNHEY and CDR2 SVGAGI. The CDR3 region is CASSIQGALNTEAFF. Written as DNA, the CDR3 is TGTGCCAGCAGCATCCAGGGGGCCCTGAACACTGAAGCTTTCTTT.

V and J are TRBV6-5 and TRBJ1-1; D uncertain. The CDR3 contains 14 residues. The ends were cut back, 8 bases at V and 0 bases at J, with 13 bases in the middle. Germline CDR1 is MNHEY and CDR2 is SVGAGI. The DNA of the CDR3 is TGTGCCAGCCGATTGAGCGGGTTGAACACTGAAGCTTTCTTT. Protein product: CASRLSGLNTEAFF.

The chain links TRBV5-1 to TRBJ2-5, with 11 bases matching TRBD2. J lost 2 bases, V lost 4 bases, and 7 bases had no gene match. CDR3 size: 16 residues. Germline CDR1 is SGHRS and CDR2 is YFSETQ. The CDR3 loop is CASSVGLAGFQETQYF. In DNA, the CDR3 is TGCGCCAGCAGCGTTGGACTAGCGGGCTTTCAAGAGACCCAGTACTTC. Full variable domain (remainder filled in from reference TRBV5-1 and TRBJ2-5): KAGVTQTPRYLIKTRGQQVTLSCSPISGHRSVSWYQQTPGQGLQFLFEYFSETQRNKGNFPGRFSGRQFSNSRSEMNVSTLELGDSALYLCASSVGLAGFQETQYFGPGTRLLVL.

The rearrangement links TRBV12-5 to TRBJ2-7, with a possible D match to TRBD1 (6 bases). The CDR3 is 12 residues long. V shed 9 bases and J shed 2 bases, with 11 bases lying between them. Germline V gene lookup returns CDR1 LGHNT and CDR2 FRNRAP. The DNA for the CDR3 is TGTGCTAGCAGCGGACAGACCTACGAGCAGTACTTC. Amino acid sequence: CASSGQTYEQYF.

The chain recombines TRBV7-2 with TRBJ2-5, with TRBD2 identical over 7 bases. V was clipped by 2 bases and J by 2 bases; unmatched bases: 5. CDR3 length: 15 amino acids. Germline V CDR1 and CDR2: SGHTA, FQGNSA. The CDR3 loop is CASSLNLAAQETQYF. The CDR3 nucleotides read TGTGCCAGCAGCTTAAACCTAGCGGCACAAGAGACCCAGTACTTC.

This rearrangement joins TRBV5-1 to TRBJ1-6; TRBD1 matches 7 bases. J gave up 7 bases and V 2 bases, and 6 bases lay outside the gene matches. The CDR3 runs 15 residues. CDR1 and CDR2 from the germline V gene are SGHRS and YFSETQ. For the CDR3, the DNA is TGCGCCAGCAGCTTTAGGACAGGAGGAAATTCACCCCTCCACTTT. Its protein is CASSFRTGGNSPLHF. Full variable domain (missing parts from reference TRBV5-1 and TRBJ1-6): KAGVTQTPRYLIKTRGQQVTLSCSPISGHRSVSWYQQTPGQGLQFLFEYFSETQRNKGNFPGRFSGRQFSNSRSEMNVSTLELGDSALYLCASSFRTGGNSPLHFGNGTRLTVT.

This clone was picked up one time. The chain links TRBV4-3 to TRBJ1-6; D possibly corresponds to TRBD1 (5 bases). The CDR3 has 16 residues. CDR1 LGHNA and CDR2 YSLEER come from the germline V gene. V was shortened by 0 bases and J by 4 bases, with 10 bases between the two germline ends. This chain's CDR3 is CASSQDWAGYNSPLHF. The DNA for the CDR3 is TGCGCCAGCAGCCAAGACTGGGCAGGGTATAATTCACCCCTCCACTTT.

This CDR3 reads CASSSKNAILAGGSYEQYF. The CDR3 nucleotides read TGTGCCAGCAGCTCTAAAAACGCCATACTAGCGGGGGGATCGTACGAGCAGTACTTC. The chain recombines TRBV7-9 with TRBJ2-7, with 12 bases aligning to TRBD2. The germline CDR1 and CDR2 sequences are SEHNR and FQNEAQ (reference sequence). The CDR3 runs 19 residues. The V gene end was trimmed by 4 bases and the J gene end by 4 bases; junction bases not matched to a gene: 17.

In nucleotides, the CDR3 is TGCAGCGTTGTAGGAGCGAGTGAAGCTTTCTTT. Its translation is CSVVGASEAFF. The J gene is TRBJ1-1, the V gene TRBV29-1; D is unclear. Germline lookup yields CDR1 SQVTM and CDR2 ANQGSEA. The CDR3 covers 11 residues. Trimming left V 4 bases short and J 7 bases short, with 10 bases between.

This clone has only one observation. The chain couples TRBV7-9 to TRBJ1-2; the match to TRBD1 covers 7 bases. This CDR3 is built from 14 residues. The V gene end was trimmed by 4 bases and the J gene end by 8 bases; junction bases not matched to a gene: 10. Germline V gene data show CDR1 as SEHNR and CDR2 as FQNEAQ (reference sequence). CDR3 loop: CASSSQGEDRGYTF. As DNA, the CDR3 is TGTGCCAGCAGCTCTCAGGGGGAGGATAGAGGCTACACCTTC.

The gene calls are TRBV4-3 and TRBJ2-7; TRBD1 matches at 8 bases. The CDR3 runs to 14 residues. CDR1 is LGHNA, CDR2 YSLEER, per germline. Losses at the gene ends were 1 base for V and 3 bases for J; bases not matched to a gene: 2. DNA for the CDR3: TGCGCCAGCAGCCAAGGAGACAGGGGCTACGAGCAGTACTTC. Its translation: CASSQGDRGYEQYF.

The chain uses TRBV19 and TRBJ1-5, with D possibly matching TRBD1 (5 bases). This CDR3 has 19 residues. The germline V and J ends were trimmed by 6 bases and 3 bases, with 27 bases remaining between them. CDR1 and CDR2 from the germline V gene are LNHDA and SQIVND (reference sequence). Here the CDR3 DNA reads TGTGCCAGTAGCCACGGGGGGGGACCCAGGTTAGGTTACAATCAGCCCCAGCATTTT. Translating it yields CASSHGGGPRLGYNQPQHF. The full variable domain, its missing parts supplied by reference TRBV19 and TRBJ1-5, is DGGITQSPKYLFRKEGQNVTLSCEQNLNHDAMYWYRQDPGQGLRLIYYSQIVNDFQKGDIAEGYSVSREKKESFPLTVTSAQKNPTAFYLCASSHGGGPRLGYNQPQHFGDGTRLSIL.

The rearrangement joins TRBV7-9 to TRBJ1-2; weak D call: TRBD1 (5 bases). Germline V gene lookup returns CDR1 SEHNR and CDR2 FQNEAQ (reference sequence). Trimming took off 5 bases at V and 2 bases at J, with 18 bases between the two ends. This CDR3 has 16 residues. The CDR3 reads CASSRQGILTNYGYTF. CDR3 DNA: TGTGCCAGCAGCCGTCAGGGAATCCTAACAAACTATGGCTACACCTTC.